A single sample is the source of the 15 T cell receptor beta chains below, sequenced in a study of T cell responses to AZD1222 COVID-19 vaccine. Using immunoSEQ multiplex PCR, the repertoire was profiled, and TCRdb retains in-frame clones only, with some absent. Here the sample spans more than 85,000 clones, around 90% being singletons. The sample was peripheral blood, taken on day 0 of AZD1222 vaccination. Receptors originate from an adult in good health.

The chain employs TRBV7-8 and TRBJ2-4; TRBD1 aligns across 8 bases. CDR1 is SGHVS, CDR2 FQNEAQ, per germline. This CDR3 contains 17 residues. Trimming at V came to 5 bases and at J to 1 base, leaving 10 bases not matched to a gene. In DNA, the CDR3 is TGTGCCAGCAGCGTGACACCCGACAGGGGTGCCAAAAACATTCAGTACTTC. Encoded protein: CASSVTPDRGAKNIQYF.

This clone showed up just once. CDR3 sequence reads: CASSYSTGHGYTF. DNA for the CDR3: TGTGCCAGCAGTTACTCGACAGGGCATGGCTACACCTTC. The chain couples TRBV6-5 to TRBJ1-2; 7 bases are shared with TRBD1. The germline CDR1 and CDR2 sequences are MNHEY and SVGAGI. The CDR3 runs to 13 residues. The trim removed 0 bases at V and 6 bases at J, leaving 1 base unmatched.

In this sample, this clone turned up once. The chain combines TRBV11-2 with TRBJ2-7, with 8 nucleotides matching TRBD1. After removal of 5 bases from V and 6 bases from J, the junction contained 6 bases not matched to a gene. Germline CDR1 is SGHAT and CDR2 is FQNNGV. The CDR3 contains 13 residues. CDR3 sequence (DNA): TGTGCCAGCAGCGTGGACAGGGATGGCGAGCAGTACTTC. This sequence encodes CASSVDRDGEQYF. Variable domain in full (rest from reference TRBV11-2 and TRBJ2-7): EAGVAQSPRYKIIEKRQSVAFWCNPISGHATLYWYQQILGQGPKLLIQFQNNGVVDDSQLPKDRFSAERLKGVDSTLKIQPAKLEDSAVYLCASSVDRDGEQYFGPGTRLTVT.

The V gene is TRBV18, the J gene TRBJ1-5; D possibly corresponds to TRBD1 (5 bases). The CDR3 runs 14 residues. The germline gives CDR1 KGHSH, CDR2 LQKENI. V lost 11 bases to trimming and J lost 0 bases, with 14 bases between them. The CDR3 loop is CASQGNLSNQPQHF. The CDR3 nucleotides read TGTGCCTCCCAGGGTAACCTTAGCAATCAGCCCCAGCATTTT.

The chain uses TRBV5-1 and TRBJ1-4; D is ambiguous. The CDR3 is 14 residues long. Trimming shortened V by 5 bases and J by 3 bases, and 11 bases separated the two germline ends. From germline, CDR1 is SGHRS and CDR2 YFSETQ. This CDR3 is CASRPEFANEKLFF. The CDR3, as DNA: TGCGCCAGCAGGCCGGAGTTTGCTAATGAAAAACTGTTTTTT.

The chain links TRBV30 to TRBJ2-6; no clear D. This CDR3 has 16 residues. The V gene's germline CDR1 is GTSNPN and CDR2 SVGIG (reference sequence). V was clipped by 1 base and J by 1 base, with 11 bases between them. Here the CDR3 reads CAWSASRYSGANVLTF. CDR3 in DNA: TGTGCCTGGAGTGCCTCCAGGTATTCTGGGGCCAACGTCCTGACTTTC.

This clone was seen a few times. The chain carries TRBV4-1 and TRBJ1-1; no clear D. Germline-derived CDR1 and CDR2 are MGHRA and YSYEKL. This CDR3 region has 14 residues. The V end lost 1 base, the J end lost 11 bases, and 17 bases lay between the germline ends. DNA for the CDR3: TGCGCCAGCAGCCAAGGCGAGGGCCGTTCGGTGGCTTTCTTT. It encodes CASSQGEGRSVAFF.

This chain links TRBV3-1 (or the pseudogene TRBV3-2) with TRBJ1-1; tentatively, D is TRBD1 (6 bases). CDR1 and CDR2 from the germline V gene are LGHDT and YNNKEL (reference sequence). CDR3 length: 13 amino acids. V lost 3 bases and J 12 bases, leaving 17 bases between the germline ends. DNA for the CDR3: TGTGCCAGCAGCCAGACCCGGGACAAGCGGTCTTTCTTT. This translates into CASSQTRDKRSFF.

This rearrangement joins TRBV5-5 to TRBJ1-2, with D maybe TRBD1 (6 bases). The CDR3 runs to 13 residues. The germline V gene has CDR1 SGHKS and CDR2 YYEKEE (reference sequence). The V end was cut by 4 bases, the J end by 8 bases, with 15 bases between. The CDR3 reads CASSEETGRGYTF. DNA of the CDR3: TGTGCCAGCAGCGAAGAAACAGGGCGCGGCTACACCTTC.

The DNA for the CDR3 is TGCGCCAGCAGTCAATTTGGTACAGCGACCTACGAGCAGTACTTC. Protein sequence: CASSQFGTATYEQYF. This chain connects TRBV23-1 to TRBJ2-7; D is ambiguous. TRBV23-1 belongs to the ORF category, with a function that is uncertain. Trimming took 1 base from V and 2 from J, leaving 12 bases between them. The CDR3 length is 15 residues.

This clone was seen once. The rearrangement joins TRBV27 to TRBJ1-4; unclear D gene. Germline V gene sequence: CDR1 MNHEY, CDR2 SMNVEV (reference sequence). Trimming pared 6 bases from V and 5 bases from J, leaving 13 bases between. This CDR3 has 14 residues. DNA of the CDR3: TGTGCCAGCAGACGAGTAGGGCAGAATGAAAAACTGTTTTTT. Its translation: CASRRVGQNEKLFF. Combining the CDR3 with reference TRBV27 and TRBJ1-4 gives the whole variable domain EAQVTQNPRYLITVTGKKLTVTCSQNMNHEYMSWYRQDPGLGLRQIYYSMNVEVTDKGDVPEGYKVSRKEKRNFPLILESPSPNQTSLYFCASRRVGQNEKLFFGSGTQLSVL.

The chain couples TRBV11-3 to TRBJ2-3; 10 bases are a match to TRBD2. Trimming removed 5 bases from V and 6 bases from J; junction bases left unmatched: 11. The CDR3 length is 16 residues. In germline, CDR1 is SGHNT, CDR2 YENEEA. This CDR3 reads CASSTGLAQEGDTQYF. CDR3 nucleotide sequence: TGTGCCAGCAGCACGGGACTAGCGCAAGAGGGGGATACGCAGTATTTT.

J is TRBJ1-1 and V is TRBV2; D not certain. This CDR3 contains 13 residues. Per the germline V gene, CDR1 is SNHLY and CDR2 is FYNNEI. The V end was cut by 8 bases, the J end by 4 bases, with 14 bases between. CDR3 loop: CASRAGLGTEAFF. In DNA form, the CDR3 reads TGTGCCAGCCGGGCCGGGCTAGGCACTGAAGCTTTCTTT.

The sample holds one count of this clone. The rearrangement joins TRBV30 to TRBJ1-4; TRBD1 agrees at 7 bases. CDR3 length equals 15 residues. Germline values: CDR1 GTSNPN, CDR2 SVGIG (reference sequence). The trim removed 4 bases at V and 7 bases at J, leaving 12 bases unmatched. Here the CDR3 reads CAWNPRDSAGEKLFF. Here the CDR3 DNA reads TGTGCCTGGAACCCCCGGGACAGCGCAGGTGAAAAACTGTTTTTT.

A single count supports this clone. This chain links TRBV4-1 with TRBJ2-7; the D gene is possibly TRBD1 (7 bases). V was pared by 4 bases and J by 4 bases, with 14 bases between. Germline-derived CDR1 and CDR2 are MGHRA and YSYEKL. The CDR3 has 14 amino acids. For the CDR3, the DNA is TGCGCCAGCAGCCCCGGACAGGCGGGGTACGAGCAGTACTTC. This gives the protein CASSPGQAGYEQYF.